One sample yielded the 15 T cell receptor beta chains listed below, sequenced in a study of CD8+ T cells in alopecia areata. cDNA serving as the sequencing template came from extracted, reverse transcribed RNA. Clones were sequenced by immunoSEQ multiplex PCR, and TCRdb holds only the in-frame ones, with some missing. Of about 200,000 clones in the sample, more than 30% were seen once. The treatment: oral pan-JAK inhibitor, 5-10 mg twice daily. The specimen comprised CD4+ T cells sorted from blood, sampled around week 30, from a patient treated with tofacitinib. Receptor source: a human donor with alopecia areata.

The gene calls are TRBV6-4 and TRBJ1-1; a possible D gene is TRBD1 (6 bases). This CDR3 has 12 amino acids. Trimming stripped 11 bases from V and 4 bases from J, with 14 bases between. Germline loops: CDR1 MRHNA, CDR2 SNTAGT. CDR3 protein: CASRGGGTEAFF. CDR3 in DNA: TGTGCCTCTCGAGGGGGAGGCACTGAAGCTTTCTTT.

V is TRBV27 and J is TRBJ1-2; D perhaps matches TRBD1 (5 bases). V lost 8 bases to trimming and J lost 2 bases, with 18 bases between them. Germline V gene data show CDR1 as MNHEY and CDR2 as SMNVEV (reference sequence). CDR3 length equals 15 residues. The DNA for the CDR3 is TGTGCCAGCCGAGAACGGGGGATTAACAACTATGGCTACACCTTC. Amino acid sequence: CASRERGINNYGYTF.

The chain combines TRBV4-1 with TRBJ2-3, with D unresolved. From germline, CDR1 is MGHRA and CDR2 YSYEKL. Trimming pared 0 bases from V and 6 bases from J, leaving 7 bases between. The CDR3 contains 13 residues. Here the CDR3 DNA reads TGCGCCAGCAGCCAAGATATCGGGGATACGCAGTATTTT. Amino acid sequence: CASSQDIGDTQYF.

The V gene is TRBV11-2, the J gene TRBJ1-2, with 7 nucleotides matching TRBD1. V lost 0 bases and J lost 4; bases outside the gene matches: 5. Germline loops: CDR1 SGHAT, CDR2 FQNNGV. The CDR3 totals 15 residues. The CDR3 region has the DNA TGTGCCAGCAGCTTAGAGACAGGGCGAGGCTATGGCTACACCTTC. Translation: CASSLETGRGYGYTF.

This clone turned up a few times. In DNA form, the CDR3 reads TGCGCCAGCCAAACGAGCTCTGGGGCCAACGTCCTGACTTTC. Translating it yields CASQTSSGANVLTF. The V and J genes are TRBV5-1 and TRBJ2-6; D uncertain. V dropped 7 bases and J dropped 0 bases, with 8 bases sitting between them. The CDR3 contains 14 residues. Germline-derived CDR1 and CDR2 are SGHRS and YFSETQ.

This clone appeared a few times. The chain has TRBV28 and TRBJ1-5; a possible D gene is TRBD1 (5 bases). This CDR3 has 13 amino acids. Trimming shortened V by 3 bases and J by 6 bases, and 9 bases separated the two germline ends. Germline V CDR1 and CDR2: MDHEN, SYDVKM. CDR3 sequence reads: CASSLGTSQPQHF. CDR3 coding DNA: TGTGCCAGCAGTTTGGGGACTTCTCAGCCCCAGCATTTT.

This clone has just a few counts. The chain joins TRBV30 to TRBJ2-2; TRBD2 matches at 8 bases. The length of the CDR3 is 14 residues. With 0 bases clipped from V and 6 bases from J, the junction kept 3 bases outside the gene matches. In germline, CDR1 is GTSNPN, CDR2 SVGIG (reference sequence). CDR3 nucleotide sequence: TGTGCCTGGAGTGTAAGAGCGGGGGCCGGGGAGCTGTTTTTT. It codes for CAWSVRAGAGELFF.

The CDR3 protein is CASSLEAGNGYTF. CDR3 DNA: TGTGCCAGCAGCTTAGAGGCAGGCAATGGCTACACCTTC. This chain connects TRBV7-9 to TRBJ1-2; D ambiguous. V lost 1 base and J lost 6, with 9 bases in between. CDR1 SEHNR and CDR2 FQNEAQ come from the germline V gene (reference sequence). The CDR3 is 13 amino acids.

The chain combines TRBV7-3 with TRBJ1-5, with a weak D call TRBD1 (6 bases). Germline CDR1 is SGHTA and CDR2 is FQGTGA. This CDR3 comprises 17 residues. V lost 4 bases and J lost 0, with 16 bases in between. The CDR3 DNA reads TGTGCCAGCAGCTCTGTGACAGGACATTATAGCAATCAGCCCCAGCATTTT. Translation gives CASSSVTGHYSNQPQHF. The full variable domain, completed using reference TRBV7-3 and TRBJ1-5, is GAGVSQTPSNKVTEKGKYVELRCDPISGHTALYWYRQSLGQGPEFLIYFQGTGAADDSGLPNDRFFAVRPEGSVSTLKIQRTERGDSAVYLCASSSVTGHYSNQPQHFGDGTRLSIL.

The chain links TRBV7-6 to TRBJ2-3; D may match TRBD1 or TRBD2 (5 bases each). The CDR3 is made up of 14 amino acids. Trimming shortened V by 4 bases and J by 5 bases, and 13 bases separated the two germline ends. From germline, CDR1 is SGHVS and CDR2 FNYEAQ. The CDR3 DNA sequence: TGTGCCAGCAGCTGGTCGGGGCTTCAAGATACGCAGTATTTT. This gives the protein CASSWSGLQDTQYF.

This chain links TRBV9 with TRBJ2-2; 7 positions agree with TRBD2. Germline V gives CDR1 SGDLS, CDR2 YYNGEE. The CDR3 contains 17 residues. Trimming removed 0 bases from V and 3 bases from J; junction bases left unmatched: 8. CDR3 bases: TGTGCCAGCAGCGTAGATCATGGGAGGGGCGACACCGGGGAGCTGTTTTTT. Translating it yields CASSVDHGRGDTGELFF.

The rearrangement links TRBV4-1 to TRBJ2-7; 12 nucleotides agree with TRBD2. The CDR3 loop spans 17 amino acids. The V gene's germline CDR1 is MGHRA and CDR2 YSYEKL. The J segment lost 2 bases and the V segment lost 4 bases, leaving 9 bases of the junction unmatched. The CDR3 sequence is CASSLLWTSGAAYEQYF. In DNA, the CDR3 is TGCGCCAGCAGCCTCCTATGGACTAGCGGGGCGGCCTACGAGCAGTACTTC.

This clone has only a few counts. CDR3 bases: TGCGCCAGCAGATACAGCGACAGGGGCCCTAATGAAAAACTGTTTTTT. This gives the protein CASRYSDRGPNEKLFF. The chain has TRBV5-1 and TRBJ1-4; 8 bases map to TRBD1. Unmatched junction bases numbered 9, after V lost 5 bases and J lost 3 bases. Germline V lookup: CDR1 SGHRS, CDR2 YFSETQ. This CDR3 is built from 16 residues.

This clone was recorded a few times. The chain employs TRBV5-1 and TRBJ2-1; D ambiguous. Germline V gives CDR1 SGHRS, CDR2 YFSETQ. This CDR3 has 12 residues. The germline V and J ends were trimmed by 4 bases and 5 bases, with 7 bases remaining between them. Here the CDR3 reads CASSQNNNEQFF. The CDR3 region has the DNA TGCGCCAGCAGCCAAAACAACAATGAGCAGTTCTTC.

There are a few counts of this clone. The rearrangement joins TRBV6-1 to TRBJ1-1; no firm D call. Per germline, CDR1 MNHNS and CDR2 SASEGT. The V and J ends lost 4 bases and 1 base respectively, with 10 bases between them. The CDR3 covers 14 residues. CDR3 sequence reads: CASSVRSGNTEAFF. The CDR3 DNA follows: TGTGCCAGCAGTGTTCGATCCGGGAACACTGAAGCTTTCTTT.